This entry concerns a single T cell receptor beta chain. This sample is part of a study of blood T cell repertoires in COVID-19. Germline CDR1 reads KGHSH; CDR2 reads LQKENI. This CDR3 has 15 amino acids. Trimming left V 0 bases short and J 8 bases short, with 16 bases between. In the authors' workflow: The authors estimated nucleated cell counts from reference gene primer amplification. Sequencing used immunoSEQ multiplex PCR; TCRdb keeps in-frame clones, though not all of them. Clone size and V and J calls were adopted from that table, with D and trimming inferred from the DNA. The repertoire consists of more than 250,000 clones, with around 83% occurring once and the leading ten covering 5%.

Material: PBMCs or T cells enriched from blood (not recorded which). The rearrangement links TRBV18 to TRBJ1-1; D uncertain. This receptor was taken from a man aged 40-50 years who had been exposed to COVID-19. The CDR3 loop reads CASSPPGLGELEAFF. The CDR3 bases are TGTGCCAGCTCACCACCCGGCCTTGGGGAGCTCGAAGCTTTCTTT.